The clone carrying this TCR beta chain occurred a few times. This specimen belongs to a study of T cells in Graves' hyperthyroidism and ophthalmopathy. Among ophthalmopathy patients, the Clinical Activity Score reached at least 3, the NOSPECS grade reached at least 4, and duration remained under 3 months. Per the germline V gene, CDR1 is DFQATT and CDR2 is SNEGSKA (reference sequence). The junction had 3 bases not matched to a gene; V was cut back by 2 bases and J by 0 bases. The CDR3 runs 16 residues. The TCR beta CDR3 regions underwent amplification using RNA transcripts as the source. Primed by the HTBI set, a first-round RT-PCR was run on the TCR CDR3. TCRdb called the multiplex PCR reads again in MiXCR, with one record for every CDR3 protein. Of almost 500,000 distinct CDR3 sequences listed, 20% to 25% are singletons.

The gene calls are TRBV20-1 and TRBJ2-3, with 12 bases matching TRBD2. The sequenced sample was blood. This TCR came from a woman aged 70-85 years with Graves' ophthalmopathy. CDR3 in DNA: TGCAGTGCTAGATCTAGCGGGAGGGCTAGCACAGATACGCAGTATTTT. The encoded protein is CSARSSGRASTDTQYF.